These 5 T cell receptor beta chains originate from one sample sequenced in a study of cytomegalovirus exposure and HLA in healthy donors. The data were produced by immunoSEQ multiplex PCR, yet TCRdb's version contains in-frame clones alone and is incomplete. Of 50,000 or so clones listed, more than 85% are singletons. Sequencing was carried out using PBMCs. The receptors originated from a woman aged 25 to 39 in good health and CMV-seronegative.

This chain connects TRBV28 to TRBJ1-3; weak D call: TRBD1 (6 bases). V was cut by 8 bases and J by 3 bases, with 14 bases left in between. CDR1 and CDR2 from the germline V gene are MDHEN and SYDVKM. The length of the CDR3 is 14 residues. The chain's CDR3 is CASLERGNGNTIYF. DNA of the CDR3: TGTGCCAGCCTCGAGAGGGGGAATGGAAACACCATATATTTT.

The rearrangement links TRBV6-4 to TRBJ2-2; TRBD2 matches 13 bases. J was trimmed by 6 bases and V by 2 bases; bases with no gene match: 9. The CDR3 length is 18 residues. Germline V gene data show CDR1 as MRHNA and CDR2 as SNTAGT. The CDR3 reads CASSDGLAGAGMSGELFF. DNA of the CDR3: TGTGCCAGCAGTGACGGACTAGCGGGAGCGGGGATGTCCGGGGAGCTGTTTTTT.

The DNA of the CDR3 is TGCGCCAGCAGCCTAGACAGCCACGAGCAGTACTTC. Encoded protein: CASSLDSHEQYF. V usage is TRBV5-1 and J usage is TRBJ2-7; TRBD1 is a possible D gene (5 bases). Looked up from germline, CDR1 is SGHRS and CDR2 is YFSETQ. The CDR3 is made up of 12 amino acids. Trimming left V 4 bases short and J 5 bases short, with 10 bases between.

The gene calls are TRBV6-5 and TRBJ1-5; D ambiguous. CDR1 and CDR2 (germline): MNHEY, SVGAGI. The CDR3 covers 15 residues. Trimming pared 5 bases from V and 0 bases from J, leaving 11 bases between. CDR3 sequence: CASSTGFYSNQPQHF. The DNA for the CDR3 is TGTGCCAGCAGTACGGGGTTTTATAGCAATCAGCCCCAGCATTTT.

CDR3 sequence (DNA): TGTGCCAGCAGTGAATGGCGGGAAAGCTCCTACGAGCAGTACTTC. Translation gives CASSEWRESSYEQYF. The chain employs TRBV2 and TRBJ2-7, with a weak D call TRBD2 (6 bases). Trimming cost V 2 bases and J 0 bases, with 11 bases left between them. The CDR3 extends over 15 amino acids. Looked up from germline, CDR1 is SNHLY and CDR2 is FYNNEI.